A single sample gave rise to the 20 T cell receptor beta chains below, sequenced in a study of identical twins. From the 5' RACE reads, TCRdb called clonotypes with MiXCR, one entry per CDR3 protein. The table records 130,000 to 150,000 distinct CDR3 sequences, around 3.5% of them present only once. Source material: memory T cells sorted from blood. All receptors come from a man aged 18 to 29 in good health.

This clonotype has ten or more counts. V is TRBV7-3 and J is TRBJ2-5; 14 bases are a match to TRBD2. V lost 1 base, J lost 4 bases, and 5 bases stayed unmatched. The CDR3 length is 17 residues. Germline V lookup: CDR1 SGHTA, CDR2 FQGTGA. CDR3 bases: TGTGCCAGCAGCTTAAGGGGGACTAGCGGGAGTAGAGAGACCCAGTACTTC. This codes for CASSLRGTSGSRETQYF.

This clonotype was recorded many times. The chain carries TRBV29-1 and TRBJ1-1; no clear D. In germline, CDR1 is SQVTM, CDR2 ANQGSEA. The CDR3 length is 12 residues. Trimming took off 1 base at V and 0 bases at J, with 3 bases between the two ends. The CDR3: CSVEGLNTEAFF. The CDR3 DNA reads TGCAGCGTTGAAGGATTGAACACTGAAGCTTTCTTT.

This chain links TRBV7-2 with TRBJ2-1; tentatively, D is TRBD1 or TRBD2 (5 bases each). The CDR3 runs 13 residues. Germline V gene data show CDR1 as SGHTA and CDR2 as FQGNSA. Trimming removed 8 bases at V and 6 bases at J, with 14 bases between. This CDR3 is CASQVGTLNEQFF. For the CDR3, the DNA is TGTGCCAGCCAAGTTGGGACCCTCAATGAGCAGTTCTTC.

The sample holds many counts of this clonotype. V gene TRBV10-3 combines with J gene TRBJ1-2; the D is unclear. The CDR3 contains 13 residues. Germline V gene lookup returns CDR1 ENHRY and CDR2 SYGVKD. The V gene lost 9 bases and the J gene lost 4 bases, with 15 bases spanning the gap. The DNA for the CDR3 is TGTGCCATATCGACAAGAAATTCCTATGGCTACACCTTC. Its translation: CAISTRNSYGYTF.

In its sample, this clonotype was seen a few times. Here the CDR3 reads CITKGDRGSGGYTF. DNA of the CDR3: TGCATCACAAAGGGGGACAGGGGCTCGGGCGGCTACACCTTC. The chain couples TRBV29-1 to TRBJ1-2; 10 bases match TRBD1. The CDR3 is 14 residues long. CDR1 is SQVTM and CDR2 is ANQGSEA in the germline V gene.

This clonotype was counted at least ten times. The chain carries TRBV6-2 or TRBV6-3 and TRBJ2-1, with a tentative D call TRBD1 (6 bases). V was clipped by 5 bases and J by 4 bases, with 12 bases between them. The CDR3 sequence is 14 residues long. Germline V gene sequence: CDR1 MNHEY, CDR2 SVGEGT. CDR3 DNA: TGTGCCAGCAGTAAGTCGGACAGATACAATGAGCAGTTCTTC. This codes for CASSKSDRYNEQFF.

This clonotype occurred many times. The chain carries TRBV29-1 and TRBJ1-5, with a tentative D call TRBD1 (6 bases). Germline CDR1 and CDR2: SQVTM and ANQGSEA. This CDR3 is 13 amino acids long. V was clipped by 4 bases and J by 7 bases, with 14 bases between them. The CDR3 reads CSVADSTGQPQHF. DNA for the CDR3: TGCAGCGTTGCGGACAGTACGGGCCAGCCCCAGCATTTT.

Ten or more counts support this clonotype. V gene TRBV5-6 combines with J gene TRBJ1-4; unclear D gene. CDR3 length equals 15 residues. The V gene lost 6 bases and the J gene lost 3 bases, with 15 bases spanning the gap. In germline, CDR1 is SGHDT, CDR2 YYEEEE. The CDR3 is CASTDTGTPNEKLFF. CDR3 bases: TGTGCCAGCACCGATACGGGAACACCTAATGAAAAACTGTTTTTT.

This clonotype was picked up many times. The gene calls are TRBV11-2 and TRBJ2-7, with TRBD1 matching over 8 bases. V dropped 4 bases and J dropped 3; count of bases not matched to a gene: 8. This CDR3 region has 15 residues. CDR1 is SGHAT, CDR2 FQNNGV, per germline. CDR3: CASSYRTGGGYEQYF. The CDR3 DNA follows: TGTGCCAGCAGCTACCGAACAGGGGGAGGCTACGAGCAGTACTTC. Variable domain in full (rest from reference TRBV11-2 and TRBJ2-7): EAGVAQSPRYKIIEKRQSVAFWCNPISGHATLYWYQQILGQGPKLLIQFQNNGVVDDSQLPKDRFSAERLKGVDSTLKIQPAKLEDSAVYLCASSYRTGGGYEQYFGPGTRLTVT.

This clonotype was detected many times. As DNA, the CDR3 is TGCGCCAGCAGCACAGGGTCAGGGGGCAGGCAGTTCTTC. Its translation is CASSTGSGGRQFF. This sequence joins TRBV5-1 and TRBJ2-1; 8 bases agree with TRBD1. Germline assignment: CDR1 SGHRS and CDR2 YFSETQ. J gave up 12 bases and V 4 bases, and 9 bases lay outside the gene matches. The CDR3 is made up of 13 amino acids.

This clonotype came up a few times. The V gene is TRBV27, the J gene TRBJ1-1; TRBD1 aligns across 10 bases. This CDR3 spans 15 amino acids. V lost 5 bases and J lost 6; bases outside the gene matches: 9. Germline-derived CDR1 and CDR2 are MNHEY and SMNVEV (reference sequence). The CDR3 spells CASSRTGGPFAEAFF. The CDR3 bases are TGTGCCAGCAGTCGGACAGGGGGGCCATTCGCTGAAGCTTTCTTT.

In this sample, this clonotype turned up many times. This chain joins TRBV18 and TRBJ2-7, with 7 bases fitting TRBD1. The CDR3 covers 15 residues. With 0 bases clipped from V and 5 bases from J, the junction kept 7 bases outside the gene matches. Germline V gives CDR1 KGHSH, CDR2 LQKENI. DNA for the CDR3: TGTGCCAGCTCACCACCGTCTACAGGGGTAAACGAGCAGTACGTC. As protein: CASSPPSTGVNEQYV.

This clonotype was found a few times. This chain links TRBV25-1 with TRBJ2-7; 11 bases map to TRBD1. Germline-derived CDR1 and CDR2 are MGHDK and SYGVNS. This CDR3 has 13 residues. V lost 7 bases, J lost 6 bases, and 5 bases stayed unmatched. The CDR3 coding sequence is TGTGCCAGCAAGGGACAGGGGGTGGGCGAGCAGTACTTC. Protein product: CASKGQGVGEQYF.

This clonotype has just a few counts. The rearrangement links TRBV6-6 to TRBJ2-1, with D uncertain. V lost 7 bases and J lost 7, with 8 bases in between. Germline-derived CDR1 and CDR2 are MNHNY and SVGAGI (reference sequence). The CDR3 sequence is 11 residues long. CDR3 sequence reads: CASTSLNEQFF. The CDR3 nucleotides are TGTGCCAGCACTTCCCTAAATGAGCAGTTCTTC.

The V and J genes are TRBV7-6 and TRBJ2-1, with TRBD2 matching 8 bases. The germline V gene encodes CDR1 SGHVS and CDR2 FNYEAQ. This CDR3 is built from 15 residues. Trimming at V came to 4 bases and at J to 2 bases, leaving 4 bases not matched to a gene. The CDR3 region is CASSWKAGAYNEQFF. CDR3 DNA sequence: TGTGCCAGCAGCTGGAAAGCGGGAGCCTACAATGAGCAGTTCTTC.

This clonotype has a count of ten or more. The chain combines TRBV25-1 with TRBJ1-2; D possibly corresponds to TRBD1 (5 bases). This CDR3 has 16 amino acids. V was trimmed by 2 bases and J by 3 bases, leaving 16 bases between them. CDR1 is MGHDK and CDR2 is SYGVNS in the germline V gene. The CDR3 sequence is CASSERSGKGHYGYTF. In DNA form, the CDR3 reads TGTGCCAGCAGTGAAAGATCCGGGAAGGGGCACTATGGCTACACCTTC.

This clonotype was counted ten times or more. The chain recombines TRBV6-1 with TRBJ1-4; no definite D call. The CDR3 length is 14 residues. Deletions cut 6 bases from V and 7 bases from J, with 15 bases between. Per the germline V gene, CDR1 is MNHNS and CDR2 is SASEGT. The CDR3: CASRRPGHGEKLFF. DNA of the CDR3: TGTGCCAGCAGACGGCCCGGTCATGGTGAAAAACTGTTTTTT.

A remark on this clonotype: A read error is possible here, since a much larger clone lies one base away. The chain recombines TRBV12-3 or TRBV12-4 with TRBJ2-3; a possible D gene is TRBD2 (6 bases). This CDR3 has 15 residues. The chain's CDR3 is CVSSPGLSRVDTQYF. CDR3 DNA sequence: TGTGTCAGCAGTCCGGGACTCTCCCGCGTCGATACGCAGTATTTT.

The chain uses TRBV20-1 and TRBJ2-7, with 7 bases lining up with TRBD2. The CDR3 sequence is 14 residues long. From germline, CDR1 is DFQATT and CDR2 SNEGSKA (reference sequence). With V trimmed by 3 bases and J by 2 bases, 7 bases remained unmatched. In DNA, the CDR3 is TGCAGTGCTAGCCCGCGGGAGAGTCCCTACGAGCAGTACTTC. Encoded protein: CSASPRESPYEQYF.

This clonotype came up many times. V and J are TRBV4-1 and TRBJ2-1; unclear D gene. The CDR3 is 15 amino acids. CDR1 and CDR2 (germline): MGHRA, YSYEKL. Trimming removed 1 base at V and 0 bases at J, with 7 bases between. This CDR3 reads CASSQVGNSYNEQFF. The CDR3, as DNA: TGCGCCAGCAGCCAAGTTGGGAACTCCTACAATGAGCAGTTCTTC.